These 23 T cell receptor beta chains share one sample of origin, sequenced in a study of blood T cell repertoires in COVID-19 (TCRdb year 2020). Libraries were built with the immunoSEQ multiplex PCR assay. Held by TCRdb, this immuneACCESS table contains in-frame sequences only and omits some clones. Under half of the omission traces to an unresolved V gene where checked; the cause of the rest is unknown. The sample data list over 85,000 clones, and approximately 88% of these were observed just once. Together, the top ten hold 4% to 5.5% of the sample. Input material: peripheral blood. These receptors were taken from a human donor in a cohort sampled during active COVID-19.

This sequence joins TRBV9 and TRBJ2-7; possible D gene TRBD1, 6 bases. This CDR3 has 14 residues. Germline CDR1 and CDR2: SGDLS and YYNGEE. The ends were cut back, 3 bases at V and 1 base at J, with 11 bases in the middle. Written as DNA, the CDR3 is TGTGCCAGCAGCGAGCGGACAGCATCCTACGAGCAGTACTTC. Protein: CASSERTASYEQYF.

The rearrangement links TRBV29-1 to TRBJ1-5; a possible D gene is TRBD1 (5 bases). V shed 6 bases and J shed 1 base, with 7 bases lying between them. The CDR3 is 12 residues long. Germline-derived CDR1 and CDR2 are SQVTM and ANQGSEA. CDR3 in DNA: TGCAGCGTCAGGGTCAGCAATCAGCCCCAGCATTTT. Protein: CSVRVSNQPQHF.

This rearrangement joins TRBV2 to TRBJ2-2; possibly TRBD2 for D (5 bases). V dropped 7 bases and J dropped 6 bases, with 9 bases sitting between them. The CDR3 is made up of 12 amino acids. The germline CDR1 and CDR2 sequences are SNHLY and FYNNEI. This chain's CDR3 is CASNPRAGELFF. The CDR3 nucleotides are TGTGCCAGCAATCCGAGGGCCGGGGAGCTGTTTTTT.

The rearrangement uses TRBV3-1 (or the pseudogene TRBV3-2) and TRBJ2-7; D possibly corresponds to TRBD1 (6 bases). Germline values: CDR1 LGHDT, CDR2 YNNKEL (reference sequence). The ends were cut back, 4 bases at V and 4 bases at J, with 11 bases in the middle. The CDR3 is 13 amino acids. The CDR3 bases are TGTGCCAGCAGCCGGGACACAGGATACGAGCAGTACTTC. Translation gives CASSRDTGYEQYF.

J is TRBJ2-1 and V is TRBV28; 8 bases are a match to TRBD2. The ends lost 5 bases at V and 2 bases at J; junction bases unmatched: 5. The germline V gene encodes CDR1 MDHEN and CDR2 SYDVKM. The CDR3 covers 15 residues. The CDR3 coding sequence is TGTGCCAGCAGTCTCCGGGGGGGCCCCTACAATGAGCAGTTCTTC. This sequence encodes CASSLRGGPYNEQFF.

The J gene is TRBJ1-5, the V gene TRBV18; 8 bases are a match to TRBD1. CDR3 length: 16 residues. Germline-derived CDR1 and CDR2 are KGHSH and LQKENI. The J segment lost 7 bases and the V segment lost 2 bases, leaving 10 bases of the junction unmatched. Written as DNA, the CDR3 is TGTGCCAGCTCACCAGGCGGGCAGGGGGCGGACCAGCCCCAGCATTTT. This encodes CASSPGGQGADQPQHF. The full variable domain, completed using reference TRBV18 and TRBJ1-5, is NAGVMQNPRHLVRRRGQEARLRCSPMKGHSHVYWYRQLPEEGLKFMVYLQKENIIDESGMPKERFSAEFPKEGPSILRIQQVVRGDSAAYFCASSPGGQGADQPQHFGDGTRLSIL.

This chain uses TRBV5-1 with TRBJ1-1; 8 bases are a match to TRBD1. The CDR3 consists of 15 residues. The germline V gene encodes CDR1 SGHRS and CDR2 YFSETQ. Trimming removed 4 bases from V and 1 base from J; junction bases left unmatched: 6. The chain's CDR3 is CASSADTGGNTEAFF. CDR3 in DNA: TGCGCCAGCAGCGCAGACACAGGGGGGAACACTGAAGCTTTCTTT. The whole variable domain, remainder taken from reference TRBV5-1 and TRBJ1-1, is KAGVTQTPRYLIKTRGQQVTLSCSPISGHRSVSWYQQTPGQGLQFLFEYFSETQRNKGNFPGRFSGRQFSNSRSEMNVSTLELGDSALYLCASSADTGGNTEAFFGQGTRLTVV.

This rearrangement joins TRBV12-5 to TRBJ2-7; TRBD2 matches 13 bases. The CDR3 extends over 15 amino acids. The trim removed 5 bases at V and 4 bases at J, leaving 5 bases unmatched. The V gene's germline CDR1 is LGHNT and CDR2 FRNRAP. The DNA for the CDR3 is TGTGCTAGTGGTCTTGGGACTAGCGGGGAGTACGAGCAGTACTTC. It translates to CASGLGTSGEYEQYF.

In this sample, this clone turned up once. J is TRBJ2-4 and V is TRBV4-3; possible D gene TRBD1, 6 bases. The CDR3 is made up of 14 amino acids. The V and J ends lost 0 bases and 8 bases respectively, with 11 bases between them. Germline CDR1 reads LGHNA; CDR2 reads YSLEER. The CDR3 spells CASSQEGRGDIQYF. In DNA form, the CDR3 reads TGCGCCAGCAGCCAAGAAGGCAGGGGAGACATTCAGTACTTC.

The chain has TRBV4-3 and TRBJ1-2; TRBD1 matches at 9 bases. V lost 3 bases and J lost 3; bases outside the gene matches: 8. Per the germline V gene, CDR1 is LGHNA and CDR2 is YSLEER. The CDR3 loop spans 16 amino acids. CDR3 protein: CASSHLSGTGYYGYTF. The CDR3 region has the DNA TGCGCCAGCAGCCACCTGTCCGGGACAGGGTACTATGGCTACACCTTC.

This chain uses TRBV14 with TRBJ2-5; D call uncertain. In germline, CDR1 is SGHDN, CDR2 FVKESK. The V and J ends lost 0 bases and 2 bases respectively, with 10 bases between them. The CDR3 is 15 amino acids. CDR3 sequence (DNA): TGTGCCAGCAGCCAAGATTTAACAAGACAAGAGACCCAGTACTTC. Translating gives CASSQDLTRQETQYF.

This sequence joins TRBV11-2 and TRBJ1-2; a weak D match, TRBD1 (6 bases). Trimming cost V 0 bases and J 3 bases, with 17 bases left between them. The CDR3 contains 17 residues. Germline V lookup: CDR1 SGHAT, CDR2 FQNNGV. CDR3 sequence: CASSLEPRRGSYYGYTF. The CDR3 DNA is TGTGCCAGCAGCTTAGAACCCCGCAGGGGCTCTTACTATGGCTACACCTTC.

This sequence joins TRBV10-3 and TRBJ2-7; D is possibly TRBD1 (5 bases). V was cut by 6 bases and J by 0 bases, with 15 bases left in between. The CDR3 runs 15 residues. Looked up from germline, CDR1 is ENHRY and CDR2 is SYGVKD. The CDR3 sequence is CAIRDDSRSSYEQYF. CDR3 coding DNA: TGTGCCATCAGAGACGACAGCAGGAGCTCCTACGAGCAGTACTTC.

The CDR3 reads CASRITAVGNSPLHF. Here the CDR3 DNA reads TGTGCCAGCAGAATCACAGCGGTCGGTAATTCACCCCTCCACTTT. J is TRBJ1-6 and V is TRBV5-5; no clear D. The V end lost 5 bases, the J end lost 6 bases, and 15 bases lay between the germline ends. The length of the CDR3 is 15 residues. The V gene's germline CDR1 is SGHKS and CDR2 YYEKEE (reference sequence). Filled out from reference TRBV5-5 and TRBJ1-6, the complete variable domain reads DAGVTQSPTHLIKTRGQQVTLRCSPISGHKSVSWYQQVLGQGPQFIFQYYEKEERGRGNFPDRFSARQFPNYSSELNVNALLLGDSALYLCASRITAVGNSPLHFGNGTRLTVT.

This clone has only a few counts. The CDR3 DNA reads as TGCGCCAGCAGCCAGGGTGGCGGATCCTACAATGAGCAGTTCTTC. Protein: CASSQGGGSYNEQFF. The rearrangement joins TRBV4-1 to TRBJ2-1, with unresolved D. The CDR3 extends over 15 amino acids. V gave up 3 bases and J gave up 1 base, with 10 bases separating them. Germline values: CDR1 MGHRA, CDR2 YSYEKL.

The chain links TRBV19 to TRBJ1-1; 11 bases fit TRBD1. This CDR3 is 13 amino acids long. J gave up 4 bases and V 8 bases, and 3 bases lay outside the gene matches. CDR1 and CDR2 (germline): LNHDA, SQIVND (reference sequence). The CDR3 sequence is CASRTGGLTEAFF. CDR3 sequence (DNA): TGTGCCAGTCGGACAGGGGGCCTCACTGAAGCTTTCTTT.

CDR3 nucleotide sequence: TGTGCCAGCAGTGATTCGTCGGGGAAAATTCGCTACGAGCAGTACTTC. It encodes CASSDSSGKIRYEQYF. The J gene is TRBJ2-7, the V gene TRBV2; possibly TRBD2 for D (5 bases). Germline V lookup: CDR1 SNHLY, CDR2 FYNNEI. The ends were cut back, 3 bases at V and 3 bases at J, with 18 bases in the middle. CDR3 length: 16 amino acids.

The chain is built from TRBV2 and TRBJ2-5, with D perhaps matching TRBD2 (5 bases). The germline V gene encodes CDR1 SNHLY and CDR2 FYNNEI. Trimming took 7 bases from V and 2 from J, leaving 14 bases between them. CDR3 length equals 14 residues. The CDR3 region has the DNA TGTGCCAGCAAACCCGGGAACCCACAAGAGACCCAGTACTTC. It specifies CASKPGNPQETQYF.

This chain uses TRBV7-2 with TRBJ1-1; 8 positions agree with TRBD1. Germline V CDR1 and CDR2: SGHTA, FQGNSA. Trimming removed 1 base from V and 10 bases from J; junction bases left unmatched: 5. The CDR3 is made up of 13 amino acids. The CDR3 nucleotides read TGTGCCAGCAGCTTAGAGAGACAGGGGCTAGCTTTCTTT. It specifies CASSLERQGLAFF.

The chain joins TRBV2 to TRBJ2-1, with a tentative D call TRBD1 (6 bases). Trimming took 6 bases from V and 3 from J, leaving 9 bases between them. Germline-derived CDR1 and CDR2 are SNHLY and FYNNEI. The CDR3 loop spans 13 amino acids. CDR3 in DNA: TGTGCCAGCAGACCGGGACACTACAATGAGCAGTTCTTC. Its translation is CASRPGHYNEQFF. The variable domain in full, completed from reference TRBV2 and TRBJ2-1, reads EPEVTQTPSHQVTQMGQEVILRCVPISNHLYFYWYRQILGQKVEFLVSFYNNEISEKSEIFDDQFSVERPDGSNFTLKIRSTKLEDSAMYFCASRPGHYNEQFFGPGTRLTVL.

The rearrangement links TRBV4-1 to TRBJ2-2; D remains ambiguous. Germline CDR1 reads MGHRA; CDR2 reads YSYEKL. Trimming removed 0 bases at V and 0 bases at J, with 5 bases between. This CDR3 has 15 amino acids. CDR3 loop: CASSQESANTGELFF. The DNA for the CDR3 is TGCGCCAGCAGCCAAGAGTCCGCGAACACCGGGGAGCTGTTTTTT.

The V gene is TRBV23-1, the J gene TRBJ2-2; perhaps TRBD1 as D (5 bases). TRBV23-1 is designated an ORF whose function remains uncertain. This CDR3 spans 15 amino acids. The ends were cut back, 6 bases at V and 5 bases at J, with 16 bases in the middle. The DNA for the CDR3 is TGCGCCAGCAGCTGTAGGGGCTCATGGACCGGGGAGCTGTTTTTT. It translates to CASSCRGSWTGELFF.

The gene calls are TRBV29-1 and TRBJ1-1; possible D gene TRBD1, 5 bases. CDR1 and CDR2 (germline): SQVTM, ANQGSEA. The CDR3 sequence is 12 residues long. Trimming removed 4 bases at V and 0 bases at J, with 6 bases between. Here the CDR3 DNA reads TGCAGCGTTGGACAGCTGAACACTGAAGCTTTCTTT. This sequence encodes CSVGQLNTEAFF.